This note documents a single TCR beta chain sequence. Its antigen is as yet unknown. The sample originates from a study of cytomegalovirus exposure and HLA in healthy donors. Notes on the study in general: For presence/absence analyses, sequencing depth was assumed to be roughly uniform across donors.

The CDR3 contains 19 residues. The ends were cut back, 3 bases at V and 0 bases at J, with 20 bases in the middle. CDR1 is SSHAT, CDR2 FNYEAQ, per germline (reference sequence). The PCR employed 60 Vbeta primers together with 13 Jbeta primers. Sequenced by immunoSEQ multiplex PCR; TCRdb stores in-frame clones only, minus some. The sample yields over 95,000 clones, roughly 80% seen once. The chain is built from TRBV7-7 and TRBJ2-2; TRBD1 might be the D (5 bases). Sequenced sample: PBMCs. The receptor's source is a female donor in good health and CMV-seronegative. CDR3 sequence: CASSFRRGSGAANTGELFF. CDR3 coding DNA: TGTGCCAGCAGCTTCCGAAGGGGCAGTGGGGCAGCGAACACCGGGGAGCTGTTTTTT.